The subject of this entry is one TCR beta chain. This sample was included in a study of blood T cell repertoires in COVID-19. Original processing methods: Reference gene primer amplification yielded estimated nucleated cell counts. Clones were sequenced by immunoSEQ multiplex PCR, and TCRdb holds only the in-frame ones, with some missing. V, J and clone size are those of that table, while D and trimming were read from the DNA. This sample yields over 350,000 clones, of which around nine tenths are seen a single time; about 2.1% belongs to the top ten. V shed 3 bases and J 7 bases; nucleotides not matched to a gene: 3. CDR3 length: 14 residues. Germline CDR1 is LGHNA and CDR2 is YSLEER.

The rearrangement links TRBV4-3 to TRBJ2-2, with 9 positions matching TRBD2. Specimen: PBMCs or T cells enriched from blood (not recorded which). This TCR derives from a woman aged 18-29 years with acute COVID-19. CDR3 amino acids: CASSQTSGRGELFF. For the CDR3, the DNA is TGCGCCAGCAGCCAGACTAGCGGCCGCGGGGAGCTGTTTTTT.